The T cell receptor beta chain under discussion was sequenced for a study of cytomegalovirus exposure and HLA in healthy donors. After removal of 4 bases from V and 2 bases from J, the junction contained 9 bases not matched to a gene. There are 16 residues in the CDR3. Germline V gene sequence: CDR1 MNHEY, CDR2 SVGAGI. Primers: 60 Vbeta forward and 13 Jbeta reverse. The table came from immunoSEQ multiplex PCR; TCRdb's copy has only in-frame clones and leaves some out. The repertoire includes roughly 200,000 clones, roughly 76% of them detected once, and less than 2.5% sits in the top ten. This chain links TRBV6-5 with TRBJ2-7; TRBD2 matches at 9 bases. This receptor was taken from a young woman in good health and CMV-seropositive. Sequencing was performed on PBMCs. CDR3 coding DNA: TGTGCCAGCAGTTCAAGGGCGGGGGGGGTGACCTACGAGCAGTACTTC. It translates to CASSSRAGGVTYEQYF.